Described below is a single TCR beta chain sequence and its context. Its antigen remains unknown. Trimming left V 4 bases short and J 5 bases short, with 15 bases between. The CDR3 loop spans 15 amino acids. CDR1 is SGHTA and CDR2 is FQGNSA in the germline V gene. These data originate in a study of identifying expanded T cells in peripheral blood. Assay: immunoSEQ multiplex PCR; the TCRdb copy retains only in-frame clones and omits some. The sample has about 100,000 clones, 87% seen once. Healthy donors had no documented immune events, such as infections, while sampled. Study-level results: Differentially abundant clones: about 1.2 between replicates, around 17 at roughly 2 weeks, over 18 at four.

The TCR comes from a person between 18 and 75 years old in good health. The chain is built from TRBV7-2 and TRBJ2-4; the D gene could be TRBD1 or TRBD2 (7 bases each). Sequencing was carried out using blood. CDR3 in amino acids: CASSWKRDRENIQYF. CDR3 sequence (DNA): TGTGCCAGCAGCTGGAAGCGGGACAGAGAAAACATTCAGTACTTC. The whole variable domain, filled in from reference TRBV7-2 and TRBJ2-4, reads GAGVSQSPSNKVTEKGKDVELRCDPISGHTALYWYRQSLGQGLEFLIYFQGNSAPDKSGLPSDRFSAERTGGSVSTLTIQRTQQEDSAVYLCASSWKRDRENIQYFGAGTRLSVL.